Listed below are T cell receptor beta chains from one sample, sequenced in a study of cytomegalovirus exposure and HLA in healthy donors. The table came from immunoSEQ multiplex PCR; TCRdb's copy has only in-frame clones and leaves some out. This sample has over 150,000 clones; approximately 86% occur once, and the top ten carry 2% to 2.5%. The sequenced material came from PBMCs. The origin of the receptors is a woman between 18 and 30 years old in good health and CMV-seronegative. The CDR3 runs from the conserved cysteine through the conserved F or W. Fields, in order: CDR3 length, D gene, V gene, J gene, clone size, CDR3 protein, CDR3 DNA. D genes are given only for firm matches. Rows may omit the clone size; those that give it use once, few, many or a size class.

>17|TRBD2|TRBV4-1|TRBJ2-7|-
CASSQALAGGIAYEQYF
TGCGCCAGCAGCCAAGCACTAGCGGGGGGGATCGCCTACGAGCAGTACTTC
>14|-|TRBV25-1|TRBJ1-2|-
CASSEDSELYGYTF
TGTGCCAGCAGTGAGGACAGCGAATTGTATGGCTACACCTTC
>14|TRBD1|TRBV7-9|TRBJ1-1|-
CASSSQGAHTEAFF
TGTGCCAGCAGCTCCCAGGGGGCCCACACTGAAGCTTTCTTT
>16|TRBD1|TRBV11-2|TRBJ1-1|few
CASSPRTGGDFTEAFF
TGTGCCAGCAGCCCGAGGACAGGGGGCGACTTCACTGAAGCTTTCTTT
>18|TRBD2|TRBV7-2|TRBJ2-1|-
CASSIRSALAATHNEQFF
TGTGCCAGCAGCATACGATCAGCCCTAGCGGCGACACACAATGAGCAGTTCTTC
>12|-|TRBV18|TRBJ2-2|-
CASSPVPGELFF
TGTGCCAGCTCACCCGTCCCCGGGGAGCTGTTTTTT
>12|-|TRBV5-6|TRBJ1-2|-
CASRLDRGGYTF
TGTGCCAGCAGGTTGGACAGAGGGGGCTACACCTTC
>14|TRBD1|TRBV6-1|TRBJ1-2|-
CASTSPGQGGGYTF
TGTGCCAGCACCTCTCCCGGACAGGGCGGGGGCTACACCTTC
>16|TRBD2|TRBV5-6|TRBJ2-3|-
CASSFVSGSGSDTQYF
TGTGCCAGCAGCTTTGTTAGCGGGAGTGGGTCAGATACGCAGTATTTT
>15|TRBD1|TRBV2|TRBJ2-7|-
CASSADRGSPYEQYF
TGTGCCAGCAGCGCAGACAGGGGAAGCCCCTACGAGCAGTACTTC
>14|-|TRBV5-1|TRBJ1-1|-
CASSLGTSNTEAFF
TGCGCCAGCAGCTTAGGGACATCGAACACTGAAGCTTTCTTT
>15|TRBD1|TRBV13|TRBJ2-7|-
CASSFPGQGRYEQYF
TGTGCCAGCAGTTTCCCTGGACAGGGCCGGTACGAGCAGTACTTC
>13|TRBD1|TRBV6-5|TRBJ1-1|-
CASRSTGDTEAFF
TGTGCCAGCAGGTCCACAGGGGACACTGAAGCTTTCTTT
>13|-|TRBV2|TRBJ1-5|-
CASSVSSNQPQHF
TGTGCCAGCAGTGTGAGTAGCAATCAGCCCCAGCATTTT
>12|-|TRBV7-9|TRBJ1-2|few
CASSRYSRGYTF
TGTGCCAGCAGCCGTTACAGTCGGGGCTACACCTTC
>17|TRBD2|TRBV5-1|TRBJ2-5|-
CASSLTSGRGIGKTQYF
TGCGCCAGCAGCTTGACTAGCGGGAGAGGCATAGGGAAGACCCAGTACTTC
>16|-|TRBV4-1|TRBJ2-7|-
CASSQKTGTPPYEQYF
TGCGCCAGCAGCCAGAAGACCGGGACTCCCCCCTACGAGCAGTACTTC
>15|TRBD2|TRBV7-2|TRBJ2-7|-
CASSLGGGTSYEQYF
TGTGCCAGCAGCTTAGGGGGGGGAACCTCCTACGAGCAGTACTTC
>13|TRBD1|TRBV7-3|TRBJ1-3|-
CASSIDRAGTIYF
TGTGCCAGCAGCATAGACAGGGCGGGCACCATATATTTT
>13|-|TRBV29-1|TRBJ2-7|-
CSATLTASYEQYF
TGCAGCGCCACTCTTACAGCCTCCTACGAGCAGTACTTC
>14|TRBD2|TRBV9|TRBJ2-4|-
CASSVTSGGNIQYF
TGTGCCAGCAGCGTCACGAGCGGGGGAAACATTCAGTACTTC
>15|-|TRBV6-5|TRBJ1-2|-
CASSYGGGAGNGYTF
TGTGCCAGCAGTTACGGAGGAGGGGCAGGCAATGGCTACACCTTC
>13|-|TRBV2|TRBJ1-1|-
CASSTGVNTEAFF
TGTGCCAGCAGTACCGGGGTGAACACTGAAGCTTTCTTT